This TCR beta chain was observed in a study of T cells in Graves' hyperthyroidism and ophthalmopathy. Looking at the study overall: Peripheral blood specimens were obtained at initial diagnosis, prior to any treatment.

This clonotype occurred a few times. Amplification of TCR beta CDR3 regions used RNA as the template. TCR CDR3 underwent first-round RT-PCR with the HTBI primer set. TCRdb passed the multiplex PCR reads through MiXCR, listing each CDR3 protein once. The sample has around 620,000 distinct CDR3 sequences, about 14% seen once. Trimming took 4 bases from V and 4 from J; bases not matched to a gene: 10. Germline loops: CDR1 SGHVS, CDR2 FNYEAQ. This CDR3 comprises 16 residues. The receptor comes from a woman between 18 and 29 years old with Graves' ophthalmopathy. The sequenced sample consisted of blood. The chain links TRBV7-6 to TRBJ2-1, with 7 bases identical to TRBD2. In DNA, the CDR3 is TGTGCCAGCAGCTCCCTAGACACTAGCGCTTACAATGAGCAGTTCTTC. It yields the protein CASSSLDTSAYNEQFF.